The sequence of this T cell receptor (beta chain) was determined in a study of blood T cell repertoires in COVID-19. Study background: COVID-19 samples collected from the United States, Italy and Spain covered acute and convalescent phases. T cells, B-cell-depleted T cells, or PBMCs provided the cDNA or gDNA that served as material.

CDR3 size: 16 residues. CDR1 SGHNT and CDR2 YYREEE come from the germline V gene (reference sequence). With 5 bases removed from V and 1 base from J, the gap between germline ends came to 18 bases. Profiled with immunoSEQ multiplex PCR; TCRdb holds only in-frame clones, not every one. The repertoire has tens of thousands of clones, 70% to 80% of them found once; the top ten carry around 13%. V gene TRBV5-4 combines with J gene TRBJ1-1, with D tentatively TRBD1 (6 bases). This TCR was sampled from a man aged 80 or over with acute or convalescent COVID-19. Sequencing was performed on peripheral blood. CDR3 nucleotides: TGTGCCAGCAGGACGATGTCCAGGGGAAGGAACACTGAAGCTTTCTTT. Its protein product is CASRTMSRGRNTEAFF. The full variable domain, its missing parts supplied by reference TRBV5-4 and TRBJ1-1, is ETGVTQSPTHLIKTRGQQVTLRCSSQSGHNTVSWYQQALGQGPQFIFQYYREEENGRGNFPPRFSGLQFPNYSSELNVNALELDDSALYLCASRTMSRGRNTEAFFGQGTRLTVV.